This T cell receptor (beta chain) was recorded in a study of control samples from healthy donors and cancer patients. TCRdb's table, derived via immunoSEQ multiplex PCR, lists solely in-frame clones and lacks some. The sample includes some 79,000 clones, roughly 87% of them seen just once. This CDR3 spans 15 amino acids. The germline gives CDR1 MDHEN, CDR2 SYDVKM. V was trimmed by 10 bases and J by 1 base, leaving 19 bases between them. This receptor was obtained from a woman aged 50 to 65 in good health. Material for sequencing was blood. The rearrangement links TRBV28 to TRBJ1-1; TRBD1 might be the D (5 bases). CDR3 DNA: TGTGCCACCCGATTTCCGGGACCAGGGAACACTGAAGCTTTCTTT. Protein product: CATRFPGPGNTEAFF.